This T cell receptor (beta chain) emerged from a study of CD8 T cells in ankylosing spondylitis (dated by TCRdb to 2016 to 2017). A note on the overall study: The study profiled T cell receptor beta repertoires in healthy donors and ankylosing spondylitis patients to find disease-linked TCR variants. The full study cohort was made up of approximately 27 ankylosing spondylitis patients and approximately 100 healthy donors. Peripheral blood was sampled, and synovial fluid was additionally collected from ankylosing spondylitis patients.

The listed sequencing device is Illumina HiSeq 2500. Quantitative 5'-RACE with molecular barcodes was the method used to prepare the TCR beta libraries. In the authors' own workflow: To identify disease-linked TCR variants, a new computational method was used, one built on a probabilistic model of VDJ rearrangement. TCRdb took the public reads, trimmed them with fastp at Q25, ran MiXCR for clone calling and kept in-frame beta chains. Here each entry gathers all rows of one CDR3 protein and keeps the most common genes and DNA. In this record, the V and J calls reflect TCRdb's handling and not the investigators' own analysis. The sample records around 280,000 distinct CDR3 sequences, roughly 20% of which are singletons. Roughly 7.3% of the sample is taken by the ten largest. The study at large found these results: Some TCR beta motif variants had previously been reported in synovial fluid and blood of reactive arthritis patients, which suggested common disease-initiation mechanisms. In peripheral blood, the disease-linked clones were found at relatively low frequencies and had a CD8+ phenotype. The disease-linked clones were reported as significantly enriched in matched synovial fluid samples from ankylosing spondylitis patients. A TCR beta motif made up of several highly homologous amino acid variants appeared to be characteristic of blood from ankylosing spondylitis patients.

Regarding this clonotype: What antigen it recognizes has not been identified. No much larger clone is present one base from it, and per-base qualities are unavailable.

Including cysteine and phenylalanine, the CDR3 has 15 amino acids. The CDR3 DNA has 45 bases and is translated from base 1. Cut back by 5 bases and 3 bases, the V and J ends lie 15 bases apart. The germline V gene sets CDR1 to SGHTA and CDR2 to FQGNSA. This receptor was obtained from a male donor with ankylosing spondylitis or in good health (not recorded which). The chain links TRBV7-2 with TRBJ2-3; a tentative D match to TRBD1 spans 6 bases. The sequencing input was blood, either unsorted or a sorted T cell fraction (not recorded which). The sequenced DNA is TGTGCCAGCAGCCTACAGGGTCAGAGGACAGATACGCAGTATTTT. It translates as CASSLQGQRTDTQYF.